These 28 T cell receptor beta chains came from one sample sequenced in a study of neurological immune-mediated disorders. TCRdb re-called the 5' RACE reads with MiXCR, one entry per CDR3 protein. Here the sample spans some 80,000 distinct CDR3 sequences, around 6% being singletons. The time point is: longitudinal time-point 2. Sequenced material: PBMCs. Source of these receptors: a woman aged 60-75 years with multiple sclerosis.

This clonotype has at least ten counts. The chain recombines TRBV5-1 with TRBJ1-4, with D hard to call. CDR1 SGHRS and CDR2 YFSETQ come from the germline V gene. V dropped 3 bases and J dropped 2 bases, with 11 bases sitting between them. CDR3 length: 15 amino acids. CDR3 sequence: CASSSSAETNEKLFF. As DNA, the CDR3 is TGCGCCAGCAGCTCCTCAGCGGAGACTAATGAAAAACTGTTTTTT.

This clonotype was counted at least ten times. CDR3 residues: CASSFQRGGQEQFF. CDR3 nucleotide sequence: TGTGCCAGCAGCTTCCAGCGGGGGGGCCAAGAGCAGTTCTTC. The rearrangement uses TRBV7-8 and TRBJ2-1; 10 bases are a match to TRBD2. V was pared by 3 bases and J by 10 bases, with 6 bases of the junction left unmatched. The germline V gene has CDR1 SGHVS and CDR2 FQNEAQ. The CDR3 totals 14 residues.

This clonotype has at least ten counts. The chain has TRBV2 and TRBJ2-3, with a tentative D call TRBD1 (5 bases). V dropped 5 bases and J dropped 1 base, with 22 bases sitting between them. Germline-derived CDR1 and CDR2 are SNHLY and FYNNEI. The CDR3 is made up of 18 amino acids. CDR3 amino acids: CASSRPLTEFDGTDTQYF. The CDR3, as DNA: TGTGCCAGCAGTCGACCTCTGACAGAATTCGACGGCACAGATACGCAGTATTTT.

This clonotype was observed at least ten times. This sequence joins TRBV10-2 and TRBJ2-1, with a weak D call TRBD1 (6 bases). The V end was cut by 9 bases, the J end by 6 bases, with 21 bases between. This CDR3 comprises 15 residues. The germline V gene encodes CDR1 WSHSY and CDR2 SAAADI. The CDR3 sequence: CASHYRAGPSNEQFF. The CDR3 coding sequence is TGCGCCAGTCATTACAGGGCCGGGCCGAGCAATGAGCAGTTCTTC.

The V and J genes are TRBV27 and TRBJ2-7, with 10 bases fitting TRBD1. V was pared by 5 bases and J by 5 bases, with 6 bases of the junction left unmatched. Germline assignment: CDR1 MNHEY and CDR2 SMNVEV (reference sequence). The CDR3 runs 14 residues. This CDR3 reads CASSRQGAQDEQYF. In DNA, the CDR3 is TGTGCCAGCAGTAGACAGGGGGCGCAAGACGAGCAGTACTTC.

This clonotype has ten or more counts. V and J are TRBV12-3 or TRBV12-4 and TRBJ2-2, with no clear D. With 3 bases removed from V and 0 bases from J, the gap between germline ends came to 5 bases. This CDR3 has 14 residues. The CDR3 protein is CASSFAPNTGELFF. DNA for the CDR3: TGTGCCAGCAGTTTTGCTCCGAACACCGGGGAGCTGTTTTTT.

This clonotype was seen a few times. This chain connects TRBV6-5 to TRBJ1-1, with D possibly TRBD1 on 5 matching bases. V was clipped by 1 base and J by 4 bases, with 7 bases between them. This CDR3 is 13 amino acids long. Germline CDR1 and CDR2: MNHEY and SVGAGI. The CDR3 sequence: CASSYLGGTEAFF. CDR3 DNA sequence: TGTGCCAGCAGTTACTTGGGGGGCACTGAAGCTTTCTTT.

This clonotype has a handful of counts. This chain links TRBV18 with TRBJ1-1; D perhaps matches TRBD1 (5 bases). The V and J ends lost 6 bases and 4 bases respectively, with 15 bases between them. The CDR3 is 14 amino acids. CDR1 and CDR2 (germline): KGHSH, LQKENI. The CDR3 bases are TGTGCCAGCTCCAACCTCCAGGGTTCCACTGAAGCTTTCTTT. Translated: CASSNLQGSTEAFF.

In its sample, this clonotype was seen many times. The chain recombines TRBV29-1 with TRBJ2-3; D is possibly TRBD1 (5 bases). The CDR3 length is 12 residues. The V end lost 7 bases, the J end lost 1 base, and 9 bases lay between the germline ends. The germline gives CDR1 SQVTM, CDR2 ANQGSEA. CDR3 residues: CSAETGTDTQYF. The DNA for the CDR3 is TGCAGCGCCGAGACAGGCACAGATACGCAGTATTTT.

This clonotype showed up many times. The V gene is TRBV3-1, the J gene TRBJ1-1, with D possibly matching TRBD1 (6 bases). Trimming took off 1 base at V and 5 bases at J, with 14 bases between the two ends. The CDR3 spans 15 residues. Germline V gene data show CDR1 as LGHDT and CDR2 as YNNKEL (reference sequence). The CDR3 loop is CASSQVHRVYTEAFF. Here the CDR3 DNA reads TGTGCCAGCAGCCAAGTCCACAGGGTCTATACTGAAGCTTTCTTT.

This clonotype was recorded a few times. V is TRBV5-1 and J is TRBJ1-5; TRBD1 might be the D (6 bases). Looked up from germline, CDR1 is SGHRS and CDR2 is YFSETQ. V lost 3 bases, J lost 6 bases, and 13 bases lay in between. CDR3 size: 14 residues. CDR3 in DNA: TGCGCCAGCAGCTCCCAGGGGATGGGTCAGCCCCAGCATTTT. It yields the protein CASSSQGMGQPQHF.

This clonotype was seen repeatedly, ten times or more. The chain carries TRBV20-1 and TRBJ1-2; 7 nucleotides match TRBD1. The length of the CDR3 is 13 residues. Looked up from germline, CDR1 is DFQATT and CDR2 is SNEGSKA (reference sequence). The J segment lost 8 bases and the V segment lost 6 bases, leaving 12 bases of the junction unmatched. The CDR3: CSAAFRDSGGYTF. The CDR3 DNA sequence: TGCAGTGCCGCCTTCCGGGACAGTGGCGGCTACACCTTC.

This clonotype has at least ten counts. The chain carries TRBV7-2 and TRBJ2-7; possibly TRBD2 for D (5 bases). V lost 5 bases, J lost 5 bases, and 13 bases lay in between. CDR1 is SGHTA and CDR2 is FQGNSA in the germline V gene. CDR3 size: 13 residues. CDR3 nucleotide sequence: TGTGCCAGCAGCCCCCCGTCCGGGGACGAGCAGTACTTC. Its protein product is CASSPPSGDEQYF. The full variable domain, in which reference TRBV7-2 and TRBJ2-7 provide the parts outside the CDR3, is GAGVSQSPSNKVTEKGKDVELRCDPISGHTALYWYRQSLGQGLEFLIYFQGNSAPDKSGLPSDRFSAERTGGSVSTLTIQRTQQEDSAVYLCASSPPSGDEQYFGPGTRLTVT.

This clonotype was seen ten or more times. The V gene is TRBV5-1, the J gene TRBJ2-1; 8 nucleotides align to TRBD1. This CDR3 has 16 residues. The junction had 8 bases not matched to a gene; V was cut back by 0 bases and J by 6 bases. The germline CDR1 and CDR2 sequences are SGHRS and YFSETQ. CDR3 amino acids: CASSLVGQGFGNEQFF. CDR3 DNA sequence: TGCGCCAGCAGCTTGGTAGGACAGGGCTTTGGCAATGAGCAGTTCTTC.

This clonotype was seen repeatedly, ten times or more. The chain joins TRBV12-3 or TRBV12-4 to TRBJ2-5; 9 bases are a match to TRBD1. The CDR3 runs to 15 residues. With 5 bases clipped from V and 5 bases from J, the junction kept 9 bases outside the gene matches. This chain's CDR3 is CASSPGQGTRETQYF. The CDR3 coding sequence is TGTGCCAGCAGTCCGGGACAGGGTACACGGGAGACCCAGTACTTC.

This chain links TRBV9 with TRBJ1-1; D perhaps matches TRBD1 (5 bases). Germline CDR1 SGDLS, CDR2 YYNGEE. This CDR3 has 14 amino acids. The V end lost 4 bases, the J end lost 6 bases, and 16 bases lay between the germline ends. CDR3 sequence: CASSPHGMGPEAFF. The CDR3 DNA sequence: TGTGCCAGCAGCCCCCACGGCATGGGGCCTGAAGCTTTCTTT.

V gene TRBV6-2 or TRBV6-3 combines with J gene TRBJ2-7; the D is unclear. CDR1 and CDR2 from the germline V gene are MNHEY and SVGEGT. The CDR3 has 14 amino acids. The V end lost 2 bases, the J end lost 7 bases, and 15 bases lay between the germline ends. For the CDR3, the DNA is TGTGCCAGCAGTTACCTAAACCTTCGTGGGGAGCAGTACTTC. Its translation is CASSYLNLRGEQYF.

This clonotype has a count of ten or more. The chain is built from TRBV7-2 and TRBJ1-5, with 8 nucleotides matching TRBD1. Trimming cost V 7 bases and J 6 bases; bases outside gene matches: 5. The CDR3 has 13 amino acids. Germline values: CDR1 SGHTA, CDR2 FQGNSA. CDR3 bases: TGTGCCAGCACCCGGACAGGGAGTCAGCCCCAGCATTTT. This gives the protein CASTRTGSQPQHF.

This clonotype was observed many times. V usage is TRBV25-1 and J usage is TRBJ1-6; TRBD1 is a possible D gene (6 bases). Trimming stripped 5 bases from V and 8 bases from J, with 19 bases between. From germline, CDR1 is MGHDK and CDR2 SYGVNS. The CDR3 runs to 16 residues. DNA for the CDR3: TGTGCCAGCAGTCGCAGGGGCGGCCTAGGGTATTCACCCCTCCACTTT. Encoded protein: CASSRRGGLGYSPLHF.

This clonotype was detected ten times or more. The chain couples TRBV7-2 to TRBJ1-5; D unclear. Germline CDR1 and CDR2: SGHTA and FQGNSA. The CDR3 extends over 12 amino acids. Trimming left V 4 bases short and J 11 bases short, with 12 bases between. As DNA, the CDR3 is TGTGCCAGCAGCTCGGACGGGCAGTCCCAGCATTTT. This gives the protein CASSSDGQSQHF.

Ten or more counts support this clonotype. The V call is TRBV5-1, the J call TRBJ1-3; D is undetermined. The CDR3 sequence is 14 residues long. Germline CDR1 is SGHRS and CDR2 is YFSETQ. The V end was cut by 5 bases, the J end by 0 bases, with 9 bases between. CDR3 coding DNA: TGCGCCAGCAGACTCCAGAGCTCTGGAAACACCATATATTTT. It encodes CASRLQSSGNTIYF.

This clonotype has a count of ten or more. V usage is TRBV5-6 and J usage is TRBJ1-5; no clear D gene. Per germline, CDR1 SGHDT and CDR2 YYEEEE. Trimming shortened V by 0 bases and J by 4 bases, and 14 bases separated the two germline ends. This CDR3 comprises 16 residues. The CDR3 protein is CASSLGYGDGNQPQHF. The CDR3 bases are TGTGCCAGCAGCTTGGGGTACGGGGATGGGAATCAGCCCCAGCATTTT.

This clonotype was seen ten or more times. The rearrangement joins TRBV5-1 to TRBJ2-7; tentatively, D is TRBD1 (5 bases). The CDR3 is 13 residues long. Germline V lookup: CDR1 SGHRS, CDR2 YFSETQ. V was shortened by 1 base and J by 2 bases, with 7 bases between the two germline ends. CDR3 sequence: CASSLQGTYEQYF. CDR3 sequence (DNA): TGCGCCAGCAGCTTGCAGGGAACCTACGAGCAGTACTTC.

The chain uses TRBV6-5 and TRBJ2-7; 9 bases align to TRBD1. With 5 bases clipped from V and 4 bases from J, the junction kept 6 bases outside the gene matches. The germline V gene has CDR1 MNHEY and CDR2 SVGAGI. This CDR3 contains 14 residues. CDR3 loop: CASSPDRGGYEQYF. CDR3 nucleotides: TGTGCCAGCAGTCCGGACAGGGGAGGTTACGAGCAGTACTTC.

This clonotype has a count of ten or more. CDR3 nucleotides: TGCAGTGCTAGAGGCGGGGAAACTGAAGCTTTCTTT. Translation: CSARGGETEAFF. The gene calls are TRBV20-1 and TRBJ1-1; no definite D call. Germline V gene lookup returns CDR1 DFQATT and CDR2 SNEGSKA (reference sequence). V lost 1 base and J 5 bases, leaving 8 bases between the germline ends. The CDR3 sequence is 12 residues long.

The sample holds many counts of this clonotype. The rearrangement links TRBV6-5 to TRBJ2-2; 9 bases fit TRBD1. Germline assignment: CDR1 MNHEY and CDR2 SVGAGI. Trimming at V came to 8 bases and at J to 5 bases, leaving 12 bases not matched to a gene. The CDR3 loop spans 16 amino acids. CDR3 sequence: CASSTPGTGRTGELFF. CDR3 sequence (DNA): TGTGCCAGCTCCACCCCCGGGACAGGGCGAACCGGGGAGCTGTTTTTT.

This clonotype was seen at least ten times. The J gene is TRBJ2-2, the V gene TRBV7-9, with D possibly TRBD2 on 7 matching bases. Trimming left V 2 bases short and J 0 bases short, with 13 bases between. Germline CDR1 and CDR2: SEHNR and FQNEAQ (reference sequence). CDR3 length: 17 amino acids. As DNA, the CDR3 is TGTGCCAGCAGCTTATACGCGGGGGCTGCGAACACCGGGGAGCTGTTTTTT. Protein sequence: CASSLYAGAANTGELFF.

This clonotype was recorded at least ten times. The V gene is TRBV7-9, the J gene TRBJ2-3, with TRBD2 identical over 10 bases. Unmatched junction bases numbered 7, after V lost 1 base and J lost 6 bases. CDR1 is SEHNR, CDR2 FQNEAQ, per germline (reference sequence). The CDR3 totals 16 residues. CDR3 amino acids: CASSLVSGGLGDTQYF. The CDR3 DNA reads TGTGCCAGCAGCTTAGTTAGCGGGGGGCTCGGGGATACGCAGTATTTT.